The present TCR beta chain was sequenced within a study of T-cell reconstitution after alpha-beta-depleted transplantation in children. Whole-study results and caveats: T-cell counts and diversity at one year following transplant were attributed mainly to newly produced T cells. Surviving recipient T cells and thymic progenitors underlay high day-60 TCRbeta diversity in some patients. Reports say that about two months after transplant, the alpha-beta T cells came out of several hundred graft clones that had expanded.

Details on this clonotype: What it binds is unknown.

The CDR3 length is 15 residues. Trimming cost V 2 bases and J 7 bases, with 18 bases left between them. Germline V gene sequence: CDR1 KGHSH, CDR2 LQKENI. The library targeted TCRbeta and was prepared with unique molecular identifiers. MiXCR was run by TCRdb on the PCR reads, yielding one entry per CDR3 protein. The sample has under 400,000 distinct CDR3 sequences, around 25% seen once; the top ten hold approximately 9.9%. The sequence derives from a male patient under 18 who had a stem cell transplant for acute lymphoblastic leukemia, so the T cells may come from the graft donor. This chain uses TRBV18 with TRBJ2-7; D remains unclear. This material consisted of PBMCs, mostly from graft donor cells, taken 180 days after TCRalphabeta/CD19-depleted stem cell transplant. The CDR3 here is CASSPLHPSVSEQYF. In DNA form, the CDR3 reads TGTGCCAGCTCACCATTACACCCTTCGGTTTCTGAGCAGTACTTC.